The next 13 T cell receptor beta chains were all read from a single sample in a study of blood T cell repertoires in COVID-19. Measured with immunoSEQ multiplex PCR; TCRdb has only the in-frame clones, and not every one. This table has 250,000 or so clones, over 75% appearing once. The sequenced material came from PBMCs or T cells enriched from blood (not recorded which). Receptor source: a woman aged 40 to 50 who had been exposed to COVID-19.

CDR3 sequence reads: CASSGPGQGATEAFF. CDR3 sequence (DNA): TGTGCCAGCAGCGGACCGGGACAGGGTGCCACTGAAGCTTTCTTT. The chain recombines TRBV13 with TRBJ1-1; 9 positions match TRBD1. Per germline, CDR1 PRHDT and CDR2 FYEKMQ (reference sequence). The V and J ends lost 5 bases and 4 bases, in that order; junction bases with no gene match: 8. The CDR3 runs 15 residues. Full variable domain (rest looked up from reference TRBV13 and TRBJ1-1): AAGVIQSPRHLIKEKRETATLKCYPIPRHDTVYWYQQGPGQDPQFLISFYEKMQSDKGSIPDRFSAQQFSDYHSELNMSSLELGDSALYFCASSGPGQGATEAFFGQGTRLTVV.

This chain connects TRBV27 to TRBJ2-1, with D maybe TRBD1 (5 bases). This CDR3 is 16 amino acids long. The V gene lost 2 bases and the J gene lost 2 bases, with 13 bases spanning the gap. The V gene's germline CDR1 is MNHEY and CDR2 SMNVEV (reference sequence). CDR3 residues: CASSLPTGFTYNEQFF. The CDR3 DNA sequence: TGTGCCAGCAGTTTACCCACAGGTTTTACCTACAATGAGCAGTTCTTC.

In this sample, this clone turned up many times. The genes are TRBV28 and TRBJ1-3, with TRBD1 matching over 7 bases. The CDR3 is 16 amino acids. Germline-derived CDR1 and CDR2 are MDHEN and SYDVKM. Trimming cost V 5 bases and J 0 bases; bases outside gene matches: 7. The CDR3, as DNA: TGTGCCAGCAGTCAGGGGGACAGCAGCTCTGGAAACACCATATATTTT. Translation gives CASSQGDSSSGNTIYF.

CDR3 in amino acids: CASSQGDRGASLGNTIYF. The CDR3 coding sequence is TGCGCCAGCAGCCAAGGGGACAGGGGCGCATCTCTAGGAAACACCATATATTTT. The chain links TRBV4-1 to TRBJ1-3, with 10 bases lining up with TRBD1. Germline V gene data show CDR1 as MGHRA and CDR2 as YSYEKL. The CDR3 has 18 amino acids. V lost 1 base to trimming and J lost 4 bases; unmatched junction nucleotides: 10.

The CDR3 nucleotides are TGCGCCAGCAGCGCTGGGCGAAGGACTAGCCAAGAGGAGCAGTACTTC. Protein: CASSAGRRTSQEEQYF. V is TRBV5-1 and J is TRBJ2-7; TRBD2 agrees at 8 bases. Germline assignment: CDR1 SGHRS and CDR2 YFSETQ. V was clipped by 4 bases and J by 7 bases; unmatched bases: 16. CDR3 length equals 16 residues. Full variable domain (rest looked up from reference TRBV5-1 and TRBJ2-7): KAGVTQTPRYLIKTRGQQVTLSCSPISGHRSVSWYQQTPGQGLQFLFEYFSETQRNKGNFPGRFSGRQFSNSRSEMNVSTLELGDSALYLCASSAGRRTSQEEQYFGPGTRLTVT.

CDR3 residues: CASSPVSENYGYTF. CDR3 DNA: TGTGCCAGCAGCCCTGTCTCGGAGAACTATGGCTACACCTTC. V and J are TRBV5-4 and TRBJ1-2; D not certain. The germline V gene encodes CDR1 SGHNT and CDR2 YYREEE (reference sequence). Trimming shortened V by 4 bases and J by 2 bases, and 12 bases separated the two germline ends. CDR3 length: 14 amino acids.

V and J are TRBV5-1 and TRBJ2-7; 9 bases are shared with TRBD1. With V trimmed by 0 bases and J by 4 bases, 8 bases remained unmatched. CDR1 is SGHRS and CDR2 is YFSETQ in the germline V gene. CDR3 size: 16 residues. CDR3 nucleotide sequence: TGCGCCAGCAGCTTGGAGACAGGGGGAAGTGTGTACGAGCAGTACTTC. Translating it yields CASSLETGGSVYEQYF.

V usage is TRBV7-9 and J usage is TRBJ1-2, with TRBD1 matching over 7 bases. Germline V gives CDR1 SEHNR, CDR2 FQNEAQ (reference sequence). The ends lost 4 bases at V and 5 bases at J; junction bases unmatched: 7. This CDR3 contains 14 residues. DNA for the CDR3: TGTGCCAGCAGCTGGCAGACAGGGAATTATGGCTACACCTTC. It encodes CASSWQTGNYGYTF.

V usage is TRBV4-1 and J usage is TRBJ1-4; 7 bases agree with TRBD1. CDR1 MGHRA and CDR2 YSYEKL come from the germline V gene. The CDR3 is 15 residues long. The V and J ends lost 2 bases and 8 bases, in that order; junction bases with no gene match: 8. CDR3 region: CASSQSTGQREKLFF. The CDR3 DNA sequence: TGCGCCAGCAGCCAATCGACAGGGCAGCGGGAAAAACTGTTTTTT.

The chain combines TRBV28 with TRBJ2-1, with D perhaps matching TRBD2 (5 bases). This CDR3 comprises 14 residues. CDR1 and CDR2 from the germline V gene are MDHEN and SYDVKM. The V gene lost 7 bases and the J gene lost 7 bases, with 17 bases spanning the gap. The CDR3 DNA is TGTGCCAGCACCCCGGGTGGGTGGGAGAATGAGCAGTTCTTC. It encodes CASTPGGWENEQFF.

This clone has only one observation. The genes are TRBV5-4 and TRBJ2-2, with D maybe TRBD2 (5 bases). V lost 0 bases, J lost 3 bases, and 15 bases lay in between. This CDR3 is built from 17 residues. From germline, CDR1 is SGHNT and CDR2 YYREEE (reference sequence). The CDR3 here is CASSLEYGKGDTGELFF. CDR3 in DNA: TGTGCCAGCAGCTTGGAGTACGGGAAAGGCGACACCGGGGAGCTGTTTTTT.

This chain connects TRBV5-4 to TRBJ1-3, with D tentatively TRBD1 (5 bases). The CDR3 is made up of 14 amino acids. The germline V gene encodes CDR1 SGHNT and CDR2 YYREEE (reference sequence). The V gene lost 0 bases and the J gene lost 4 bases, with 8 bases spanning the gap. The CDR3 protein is CASSLDRTGNTIYF. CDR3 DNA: TGTGCCAGCAGCTTGGACAGGACCGGAAACACCATATATTTT. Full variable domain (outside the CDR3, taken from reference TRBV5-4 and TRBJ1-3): ETGVTQSPTHLIKTRGQQVTLRCSSQSGHNTVSWYQQALGQGPQFIFQYYREEENGRGNFPPRFSGLQFPNYSSELNVNALELDDSALYLCASSLDRTGNTIYFGEGSWLTVV.

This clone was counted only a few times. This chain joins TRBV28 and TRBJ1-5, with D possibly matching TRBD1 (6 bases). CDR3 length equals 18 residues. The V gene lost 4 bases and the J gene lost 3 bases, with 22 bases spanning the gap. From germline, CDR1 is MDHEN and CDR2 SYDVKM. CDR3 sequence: CASSSPQGPSFTNQPQHF. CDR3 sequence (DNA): TGTGCCAGCAGTTCCCCTCAGGGGCCGTCCTTTACCAATCAGCCCCAGCATTTT.